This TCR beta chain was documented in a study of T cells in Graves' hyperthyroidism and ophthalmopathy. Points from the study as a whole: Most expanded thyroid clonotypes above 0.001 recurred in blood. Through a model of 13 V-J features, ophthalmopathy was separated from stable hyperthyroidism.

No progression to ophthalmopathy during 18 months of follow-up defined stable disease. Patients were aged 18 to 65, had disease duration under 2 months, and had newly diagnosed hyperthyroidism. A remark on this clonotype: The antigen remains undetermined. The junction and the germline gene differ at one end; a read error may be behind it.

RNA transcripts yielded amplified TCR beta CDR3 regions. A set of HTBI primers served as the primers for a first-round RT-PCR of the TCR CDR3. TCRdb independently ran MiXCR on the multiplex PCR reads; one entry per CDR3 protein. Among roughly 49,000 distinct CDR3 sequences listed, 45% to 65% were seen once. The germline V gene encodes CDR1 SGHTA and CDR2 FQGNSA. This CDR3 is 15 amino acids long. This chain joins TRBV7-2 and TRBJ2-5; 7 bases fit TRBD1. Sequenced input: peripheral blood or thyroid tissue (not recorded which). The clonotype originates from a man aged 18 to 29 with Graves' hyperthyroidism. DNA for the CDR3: TGTGCCAGCAGTTACTCGACGACAGGGCGAGAGACCCGGTACTTC. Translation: CASSYSTTGRETRYF.